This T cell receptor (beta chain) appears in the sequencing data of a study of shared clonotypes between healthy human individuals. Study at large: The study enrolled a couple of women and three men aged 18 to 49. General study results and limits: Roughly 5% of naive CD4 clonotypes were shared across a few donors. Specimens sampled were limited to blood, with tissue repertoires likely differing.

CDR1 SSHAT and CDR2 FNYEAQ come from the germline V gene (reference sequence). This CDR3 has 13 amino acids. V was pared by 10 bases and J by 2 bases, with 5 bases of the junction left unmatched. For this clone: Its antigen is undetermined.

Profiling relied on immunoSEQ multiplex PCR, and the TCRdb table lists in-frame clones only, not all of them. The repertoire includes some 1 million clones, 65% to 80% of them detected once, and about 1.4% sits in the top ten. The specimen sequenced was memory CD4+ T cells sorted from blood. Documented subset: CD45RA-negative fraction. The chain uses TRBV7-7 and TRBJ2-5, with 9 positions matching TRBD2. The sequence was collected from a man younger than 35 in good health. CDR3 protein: CAISAGGQETQYF. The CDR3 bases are TGTGCCATCTCTGCGGGGGGGCAAGAGACCCAGTACTTC.